Listed below are T cell receptor beta chains from one sample, sequenced in a study of identical twins. MiXCR, applied by TCRdb to the 5' RACE reads, yields one record per CDR3 protein. This sample has 1.5 million to 2 million distinct CDR3 sequences, with about 31% found just once. Sequenced: cord blood. The origin of the receptors is a newborn girl in good health. The CDR3 runs from the conserved cysteine through the conserved F or W. The order of the fields is CDR3 DNA, CDR3 protein, V gene, J gene, D gene, clone size. The D gene is left open where the match is weak. Clone size is given for some rows only: seen once, a few or many times, or a class if the clone is expanded.

DNA: TGTGCCAGCCAGGCCGAGGTCACCTCCTACAATGAGCAGTTCTTC; CDR3: CASQAEVTSYNEQFF; V: TRBV2; J: TRBJ2-1; D: -; size: -
DNA: TGTGCCAGCAGCCAAGTCTTCGCCGGCGACTATGGCTACACCTTC; CDR3: CASSQVFAGDYGYTF; V: TRBV4-2; J: TRBJ1-2; D: -; size: few
DNA: TGTGCCAGCAGTTACTCGAACAGGGAGAACTATGGCTACACCTTC; CDR3: CASSYSNRENYGYTF; V: TRBV6-5; J: TRBJ1-2; D: -; size: few
DNA: TGTGCCAGCAGCGTAGTAGACAACTATGGCTACACCTTC; CDR3: CASSVVDNYGYTF; V: TRBV9; J: TRBJ1-2; D: -; size: many
DNA: TGCAGTGCTAGAGTCCCGGCTAGGGGTAACTATGGCTACACCTTC; CDR3: CSARVPARGNYGYTF; V: TRBV20-1; J: TRBJ1-2; D: -; size: few
DNA: TGCAGTGCTAACCGATTCACCGGGGAGCTGTTTTTT; CDR3: CSANRFTGELFF; V: TRBV20-1; J: TRBJ2-2; D: -; size: -
DNA: TGTGCCAGCAGCTCCACTAGCGGGAGGAGCGATGAGCAGTACTTC; CDR3: CASSSTSGRSDEQYF; V: TRBV4-2; J: TRBJ2-5; D: TRBD2; size: -
DNA: TGCAGTGCTGTTCCCTACGAGCAGTACTTC; CDR3: CSAVPYEQYF; V: TRBV20-1; J: TRBJ2-7; D: -; size: few
DNA: TGTGCCAGCAGCCAAGAACCACAGGGGGGAACTGAAGCTTTCTTT; CDR3: CASSQEPQGGTEAFF; V: TRBV4-2; J: TRBJ1-1; D: TRBD1; size: -
DNA: TGTGCCAGCAGTTTAGAATGGGGCAGGGGGGGTTTCGCTGAAGCTTTCTTT; CDR3: CASSLEWGRGGFAEAFF; V: TRBV12-3/TRBV12-4; J: TRBJ1-1; D: TRBD1; size: -
DNA: TGTGCCAGCTCACCGAGACAGGGGGTAGCCTACGAGCAGTACTTC; CDR3: CASSPRQGVAYEQYF; V: TRBV18; J: TRBJ2-7; D: TRBD1; size: -
DNA: TGTGCCAGCATTGTGGGGCGGGGCCCTCGCAATGAGCAGTTCTTC; CDR3: CASIVGRGPRNEQFF; V: TRBV28; J: TRBJ2-1; D: -; size: -
DNA: TGTGCCAGCAGCTTTTGGCTGGCTAGCGGGATTGGGGTCCTAGCCAAAAACATTCAGTACTTC; CDR3: CASSFWLASGIGVLAKNIQYF; V: TRBV7-9; J: TRBJ2-4; D: TRBD2; size: -
DNA: TGTGCCAGCAGTTTACAGTCGGCAGTCTATGGCTACACCTTC; CDR3: CASSLQSAVYGYTF; V: TRBV6-2/TRBV6-3; J: TRBJ1-2; D: -; size: -
DNA: TGCAGTGCTCCAGATGAGGTCCGCCATGAGCAGTTCTTC; CDR3: CSAPDEVRHEQFF; V: TRBV20-1; J: TRBJ2-1; D: -; size: many
DNA: TGTGCCACTCAGGAAGAGGGACACCAAGAGACCCAGTACTTC; CDR3: CATQEEGHQETQYF; V: TRBV2; J: TRBJ2-5; D: -; size: -
DNA: TGTGCCAGCAGCTTAGATCGGGTAGGCATGAACACTGAAGCTTTCTTT; CDR3: CASSLDRVGMNTEAFF; V: TRBV11-2; J: TRBJ1-1; D: -; size: -
DNA: TGTGCCATCAGTGAGTCACAGGCGAATCAGCCCCAGCATTTT; CDR3: CAISESQANQPQHF; V: TRBV10-3; J: TRBJ1-5; D: -; size: -
DNA: TGCGCCGGCAGCCGACTAGCGGGGGCACAGTATTTT; CDR3: CAGSRLAGAQYF; V: TRBV4-1; J: TRBJ2-3; D: TRBD2; size: -
DNA: TGTGCCACCAGTGATCCTAGCGGGGGCCACACCGGGGAGCTGTTTTTT; CDR3: CATSDPSGGHTGELFF; V: TRBV24-1; J: TRBJ2-2; D: TRBD2; size: -
DNA: TGTGCCAGCGACAGTGGAAACACTGAAGCTTTCTTT; CDR3: CASDSGNTEAFF; V: TRBV7-9; J: TRBJ1-1; D: -; size: -
DNA: TGTGCCAGCAGGTGGACAGATTATAATTCACCCCTCCACTTT; CDR3: CASRWTDYNSPLHF; V: TRBV12-3/TRBV12-4; J: TRBJ1-6; D: -; size: -
DNA: TGTGCCAGCAGCTTAGTTTTCAGGACTAGCAATGAGCAGTACTTC; CDR3: CASSLVFRTSNEQYF; V: TRBV7-8; J: TRBJ2-7; D: TRBD2; size: few
DNA: TGTGCCAGCAGCACCCTTCACCGGGACTATGGCTACACCTTC; CDR3: CASSTLHRDYGYTF; V: TRBV7-9; J: TRBJ1-2; D: -; size: -
DNA: TGCGCCAGCAGCCAAGATCTTATATCGGGTGGGTACGAGCAGTACTTC; CDR3: CASSQDLISGGYEQYF; V: TRBV4-1; J: TRBJ2-7; D: -; size: -
DNA: TGTGCCAGCAGTTACTCGGGAATCACCGGGGAGCTGTTTTTT; CDR3: CASSYSGITGELFF; V: TRBV6-5; J: TRBJ2-2; D: -; size: -
DNA: TGCGCCAGCAGCAAAGACCGGCATTCACCCCTCCACTTT; CDR3: CASSKDRHSPLHF; V: TRBV5-1; J: TRBJ1-6; D: -; size: -
DNA: TGCAGTGCTCCCGGGACAGGGACCTCTAACTATGGCTACACCTTC; CDR3: CSAPGTGTSNYGYTF; V: TRBV20-1; J: TRBJ1-2; D: TRBD1; size: -
DNA: TGCAGTGCTAGAGCCCCAAGCGGGAAGATCTCGGATGAGCAGTTCTTC; CDR3: CSARAPSGKISDEQFF; V: TRBV20-1; J: TRBJ2-1; D: TRBD2; size: -
DNA: TGTGCCTGCAGTTCAATTTGGGGGGCAGGGAGAATGAACACTGAAGCTTTCTTT; CDR3: CACSSIWGAGRMNTEAFF; V: TRBV27; J: TRBJ1-1; D: -; size: -
DNA: TGCGCCAGCAGCCACCCTCTTTCCTACAATGAGCAGTACTTC; CDR3: CASSHPLSYNEQYF; V: TRBV4-1; J: TRBJ2-5; D: -; size: once
DNA: TGTGCCTGGAATTCCGGTGGAGGGTACCAAGAGACCCAGTACTTC; CDR3: CAWNSGGGYQETQYF; V: TRBV30; J: TRBJ2-5; D: -; size: once
DNA: TGTGCCACCAGTGATCCCCTGGCCCCCAATCAGCCCCAGCATTTT; CDR3: CATSDPLAPNQPQHF; V: TRBV24-1; J: TRBJ1-5; D: -; size: few
DNA: TGCAGTGCTAGAGATGGGACTAGCGGCTACAATGAGCAGTTCTTC; CDR3: CSARDGTSGYNEQFF; V: TRBV20-1; J: TRBJ2-1; D: TRBD2; size: many
DNA: TGTGCCAGCAGCTTAAATCCCTCCTACAATGAGCAGTTCTTC; CDR3: CASSLNPSYNEQFF; V: TRBV7-9; J: TRBJ2-1; D: -; size: few
DNA: TGTGCCAGCAGCTTCCGCAGGGGAGGTAGCACAGATACGCAGTATTTT; CDR3: CASSFRRGGSTDTQYF; V: TRBV7-8; J: TRBJ2-3; D: -; size: few
DNA: TGTGCCAGCAGCCCAGAGGTCCGGGGGAGCACTGAAGCTTTCTTT; CDR3: CASSPEVRGSTEAFF; V: TRBV9; J: TRBJ1-1; D: -; size: few
DNA: TGTGCCAGCAGTGAGGGACTAAAATACAATGAGCAGTTCTTC; CDR3: CASSEGLKYNEQFF; V: TRBV25-1; J: TRBJ2-1; D: TRBD2; size: -
DNA: TGTGCCAGCAGCTTAGGCGACAGGGCCCATCAGCCCCAGCATTTT; CDR3: CASSLGDRAHQPQHF; V: TRBV7-2; J: TRBJ1-5; D: TRBD1; size: -
DNA: TGTGCCAGCAGTTATAGGCTCTTGCTTGGGGGGACTAGGAAGACCCAGTACTTC; CDR3: CASSYRLLLGGTRKTQYF; V: TRBV12-3/TRBV12-4; J: TRBJ2-5; D: TRBD2; size: -
DNA: TGCAGTGGTAAACCATGGGGGCAGGATGGCTACACCTTC; CDR3: CSGKPWGQDGYTF; V: TRBV20-1; J: TRBJ1-2; D: -; size: -
DNA: TGCAGTGCTAGGTACGGGGCCCTCGACAATGAGCAGTTCTTC; CDR3: CSARYGALDNEQFF; V: TRBV20-1; J: TRBJ2-1; D: -; size: few
DNA: TGTGCCAGCAGCTTAGGTAGGCATGAGCAGTTCTTC; CDR3: CASSLGRHEQFF; V: TRBV7-2; J: TRBJ2-1; D: -; size: -
DNA: TGTGCCAGCACCAAGGTCGCGTACGAGCAGTACTTC; CDR3: CASTKVAYEQYF; V: TRBV2; J: TRBJ2-7; D: -; size: -
DNA: TGCAGCGTTGTAGGGGACAGGGCTTCGGTCACGGTAGCTTTCTTT; CDR3: CSVVGDRASVTVAFF; V: TRBV29-1; J: TRBJ1-1; D: TRBD1; size: few
DNA: TGTGCCAGCAGAGGACAGGGGACGGGGGGCACTGAAGCTTTCTTT; CDR3: CASRGQGTGGTEAFF; V: TRBV25-1; J: TRBJ1-1; D: TRBD1; size: few
DNA: TGCAGTGCTAGTAAAGGTCTAGCGGGGTTCCGTGGGGAGCTGTTTTTT; CDR3: CSASKGLAGFRGELFF; V: TRBV20-1; J: TRBJ2-2; D: TRBD2; size: -
DNA: TGCAGTGCTAGAGATCTTGGACTAGCGGGAGGACCAGGGTCCTACGAGCAGTACTTC; CDR3: CSARDLGLAGGPGSYEQYF; V: TRBV20-1; J: TRBJ2-7; D: TRBD2; size: -
DNA: TGTGCCAGCAGCCAAAACCGTCCAGATACGCAGTATTTT; CDR3: CASSQNRPDTQYF; V: TRBV3-1; J: TRBJ2-3; D: -; size: few
DNA: TGTGCCAGCAGGACCGGCAGCTTGGGGCAGTTCTTC; CDR3: CASRTGSLGQFF; V: TRBV6-1; J: TRBJ2-1; D: -; size: -
DNA: TGTGCCAGCTCACCGGCGGGCGAGCTCGGTGAAGCTTTCTTT; CDR3: CASSPAGELGEAFF; V: TRBV18; J: TRBJ1-1; D: -; size: -
DNA: TGTGCCAGCAACGACAGGGTTGGCTACACCTTC; CDR3: CASNDRVGYTF; V: TRBV28; J: TRBJ1-2; D: TRBD1; size: -
DNA: TGTGCCAGCAGTTTAGAGGGGACAGCTTATTCACCCCTCAACTTT; CDR3: CASSLEGTAYSPLNF; V: TRBV12-3/TRBV12-4; J: TRBJ1-6; D: TRBD1; size: -
DNA: TGCAGTGCTGAGGGACAGGCCAGCACAGATACGCAGTATTTT; CDR3: CSAEGQASTDTQYF; V: TRBV20-1; J: TRBJ2-3; D: TRBD1; size: -
DNA: TGTGCCAGCAGCCGACGGGGGATCCGTTACAATGAGCAGTTCTTC; CDR3: CASSRRGIRYNEQFF; V: TRBV11-1; J: TRBJ2-1; D: -; size: -
DNA: TGTGCCAGCAGTCCGGATGGCGGGAACACTGAAGCTTTCTTT; CDR3: CASSPDGGNTEAFF; V: TRBV12-3/TRBV12-4; J: TRBJ1-1; D: -; size: -
DNA: TGTGCCAGCAGTGACAGGTACGAGCAGTACTTC; CDR3: CASSDRYEQYF; V: TRBV6-1; J: TRBJ2-7; D: -; size: many
DNA: TGTGCCAGCACCCTAGCGCCTAGCTCAGATACGCAGTATTTT; CDR3: CASTLAPSSDTQYF; V: TRBV6-6; J: TRBJ2-3; D: -; size: -
DNA: TGCGCCAGCAGCTTGGATGCGACTAGCGCCAGCCAAGAGACCCAGTACTTC; CDR3: CASSLDATSASQETQYF; V: TRBV5-1; J: TRBJ2-5; D: TRBD2; size: -
DNA: TGTGCCAGCAGTTTATGGGGAGCGGGAGCCTCCAAAAACATTCAGTACTTC; CDR3: CASSLWGAGASKNIQYF; V: TRBV28; J: TRBJ2-4; D: TRBD2; size: -